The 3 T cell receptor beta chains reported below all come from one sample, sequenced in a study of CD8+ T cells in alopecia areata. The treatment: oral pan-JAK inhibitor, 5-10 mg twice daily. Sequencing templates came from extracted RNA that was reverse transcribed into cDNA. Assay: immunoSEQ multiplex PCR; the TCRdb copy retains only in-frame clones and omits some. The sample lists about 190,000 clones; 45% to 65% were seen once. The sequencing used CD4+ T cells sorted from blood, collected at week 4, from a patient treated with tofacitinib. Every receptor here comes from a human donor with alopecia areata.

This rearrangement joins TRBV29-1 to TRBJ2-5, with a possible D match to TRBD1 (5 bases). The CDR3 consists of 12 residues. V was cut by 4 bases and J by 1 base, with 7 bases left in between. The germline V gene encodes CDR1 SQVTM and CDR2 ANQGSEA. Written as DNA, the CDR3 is TGCAGCGTTGGGGGCCGCCAAGAGACCCAGTACTTC. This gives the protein CSVGGRQETQYF.

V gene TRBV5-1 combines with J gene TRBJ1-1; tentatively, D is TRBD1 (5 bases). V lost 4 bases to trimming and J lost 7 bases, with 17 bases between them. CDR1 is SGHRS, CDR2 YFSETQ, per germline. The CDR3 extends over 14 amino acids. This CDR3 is CASSPVLQAREAFF. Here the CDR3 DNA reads TGCGCCAGCAGCCCAGTCCTACAGGCACGTGAAGCTTTCTTT.

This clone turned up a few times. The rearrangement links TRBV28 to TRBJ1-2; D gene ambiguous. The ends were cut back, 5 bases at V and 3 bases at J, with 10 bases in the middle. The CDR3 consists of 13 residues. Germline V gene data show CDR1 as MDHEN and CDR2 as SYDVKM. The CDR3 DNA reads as TGTGCCAGCAGTACCCAGCTCCACTATGGCTACACCTTC. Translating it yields CASSTQLHYGYTF.